The 18 T cell receptor beta chains presented below share a single source sample, sequenced in a study of shared clonotypes between healthy human individuals. Assay used: immunoSEQ multiplex PCR; TCRdb lists only in-frame clones, some missing. The sample yields a few million clones, about 92% seen once. Material: naive CD4+ T cells from PBMCs. Subset described: CD45RA+ positively selected. The receptors shown here come from a man between 18 and 35 years old in good health. Some clones in this sample may be carry-over from other donors' samples.

This chain uses TRBV7-3 with TRBJ2-2; D not resolved. The germline gives CDR1 SGHTA, CDR2 FQGTGA. The V end was cut by 5 bases, the J end by 3 bases, with 13 bases between. CDR3 length: 15 amino acids. The CDR3 region is CASSNSTPYTGELFF. In DNA form, the CDR3 reads TGTGCCAGCAGCAACAGCACCCCCTACACCGGGGAGCTGTTTTTT. The whole variable domain, filled in from reference TRBV7-3 and TRBJ2-2, reads GAGVSQTPSNKVTEKGKYVELRCDPISGHTALYWYRQSLGQGPEFLIYFQGTGAADDSGLPNDRFFAVRPEGSVSTLKIQRTERGDSAVYLCASSNSTPYTGELFFGEGSRLTVL.

This clone was found once. The V gene is TRBV7-9, the J gene TRBJ2-1, with 7 bases fitting TRBD1. The CDR3 covers 11 residues. The trim removed 5 bases at V and 14 bases at J, leaving 6 bases unmatched. CDR1 and CDR2 (germline): SEHNR, FQNEAQ (reference sequence). This chain's CDR3 is CASSDGTVEFF. The CDR3 region has the DNA TGTGCCAGCAGCGACGGGACAGTAGAGTTCTTC.

V is TRBV4-2 and J is TRBJ2-5; D tentatively reads TRBD1 or TRBD2 (6 bases each). The V gene lost 1 base and the J gene lost 2 bases, with 14 bases spanning the gap. The CDR3 is 16 residues long. Germline CDR1 and CDR2: LGHNA and YNFKEQ. The CDR3 sequence is CASSQVAGTFQETQYF. The CDR3 coding sequence is TGTGCCAGCAGCCAAGTGGCGGGGACATTTCAAGAGACCCAGTACTTC.

This clone has only a few counts. The sample has other DNA sequences that encode this CDR3 too. This rearrangement joins TRBV7-9 to TRBJ1-1; no clear D. V lost 5 bases, J lost 2 bases, and 3 bases lay in between. The CDR3 runs to 11 residues. CDR1 is SEHNR and CDR2 is FQNEAQ in the germline V gene (reference sequence). The CDR3 protein is CASSQNTEAFF. In nucleotides, the CDR3 is TGTGCCAGCAGCCAAAACACTGAAGCTTTCTTT. Full variable domain (missing parts from reference TRBV7-9 and TRBJ1-1): DTGVSQNPRHKITKRGQNVTFRCDPISEHNRLYWYRQTLGQGPEFLTYFQNEAQLEKSRLLSDRFSAERPKGSFSTLEIQRTEQGDSAMYLCASSQNTEAFFGQGTRLTVV.

The sample holds a few counts of this clone. The same CDR3 is also encoded by other DNA sequences in this sample. CDR3 in DNA: TGTGCCAGTAGTACCCAGGGTGGGTACGAGCAGTACTTC. The encoded protein is CASSTQGGYEQYF. J is TRBJ2-7 and V is TRBV19, with a tentative D call TRBD1 (5 bases). V lost 4 bases to trimming and J lost 4 bases, with 11 bases between them. The CDR3 is 13 amino acids. Germline V gene sequence: CDR1 LNHDA, CDR2 SQIVND (reference sequence).

The chain is built from TRBV9 and TRBJ1-3; the match to TRBD1 covers 7 bases. Trimming at V came to 3 bases and at J to 0 bases, leaving 6 bases not matched to a gene. Germline CDR1 and CDR2: SGDLS and YYNGEE. This CDR3 contains 16 residues. Here the CDR3 DNA reads TGTGCCAGCAGCGCTGGGACAGACTTCTCTGGAAACACCATATATTTT. Protein sequence: CASSAGTDFSGNTIYF.

The chain combines TRBV4-1 with TRBJ1-1; 10 nucleotides match TRBD1. The ends lost 4 bases at V and 0 bases at J; junction bases unmatched: 5. The CDR3 covers 16 residues. Per the germline V gene, CDR1 is MGHRA and CDR2 is YSYEKL. In nucleotides, the CDR3 is TGCGCCAGCAGCCTCGGACAGGGGGTATTGAACACTGAAGCTTTCTTT. Amino acid sequence: CASSLGQGVLNTEAFF.

The chain links TRBV6-1 to TRBJ1-2; D not certain. Looked up from germline, CDR1 is MNHNS and CDR2 is SASEGT. The V end was cut by 1 base, the J end by 4 bases, with 16 bases between. The CDR3 runs 16 residues. CDR3: CASSEDYYSRRYGYTF. The DNA for the CDR3 is TGTGCCAGCAGTGAAGATTATTATAGTCGTCGCTATGGCTACACCTTC.

This clone was recorded only once. This chain connects TRBV10-2 to TRBJ2-5; TRBD1 matches 8 bases. There are 15 residues in the CDR3. Germline lookup yields CDR1 WSHSY and CDR2 SAAADI. V lost 4 bases, J lost 5 bases, and 9 bases stayed unmatched. This CDR3 is CASSVSGGSRETQYF. As DNA, the CDR3 is TGCGCCAGCAGTGTCTCAGGGGGCAGTCGGGAGACCCAGTACTTC.

The chain employs TRBV4-2 and TRBJ2-5; TRBD2 aligns across 11 bases. The CDR3 loop spans 16 amino acids. Germline V gene lookup returns CDR1 LGHNA and CDR2 YNFKEQ. After removal of 1 base from V and 3 bases from J, the junction contained 4 bases not matched to a gene. For the CDR3, the DNA is TGTGCCAGCAGCCAAGGTGAGGGACTAGCGGAAGAGACCCAGTACTTC. Encoded protein: CASSQGEGLAEETQYF.

The chain uses TRBV5-1 and TRBJ2-3, with D perhaps TRBD2 (6 bases). The CDR3 is 16 amino acids. Germline CDR1 is SGHRS and CDR2 is YFSETQ. V lost 2 bases, J lost 6 bases, and 19 bases lay in between. CDR3 sequence: CASSFGGTNGGDTQYF. The CDR3 coding sequence is TGCGCCAGCAGCTTCGGCGGGACGAACGGCGGGGATACGCAGTATTTT. The variable domain in full, with the rest retrieved from reference TRBV5-1 and TRBJ2-3, is KAGVTQTPRYLIKTRGQQVTLSCSPISGHRSVSWYQQTPGQGLQFLFEYFSETQRNKGNFPGRFSGRQFSNSRSEMNVSTLELGDSALYLCASSFGGTNGGDTQYFGPGTRLTVL.

The chain carries TRBV4-1 and TRBJ2-7; 12 bases align to TRBD2. Per the germline V gene, CDR1 is MGHRA and CDR2 is YSYEKL. V lost 8 bases to trimming and J lost 6 bases; unmatched junction nucleotides: 8. CDR3 length: 14 residues. The CDR3 region is CASSNGLAGREQYF. For the CDR3, the DNA is TGCGCCAGCTCAAACGGACTAGCGGGACGCGAGCAGTACTTC.

The chain couples TRBV7-9 to TRBJ2-5, with 8 bases that match TRBD1. Germline V gene data show CDR1 as SEHNR and CDR2 as FQNEAQ (reference sequence). V gave up 0 bases and J gave up 5 bases; unmatched junction bases: 5. The CDR3 contains 15 residues. The CDR3 DNA reads as TGTGCCAGCAGCTTAGCCAGGGGGCTGGGGGAGACCCAGTACTTC. The encoded protein is CASSLARGLGETQYF.

In this sample, this clone turned up a few times. The same CDR3 arises from other DNA sequences in this sample as well. The gene calls are TRBV11-2 and TRBJ1-1, with 9 positions matching TRBD1. J gave up 2 bases and V 5 bases, and 3 bases lay outside the gene matches. Germline-derived CDR1 and CDR2 are SGHAT and FQNNGV. The CDR3 is made up of 14 amino acids. CDR3 DNA sequence: TGTGCCAGCAGCCCGGGACAGGGAAACACTGAAGCTTTCTTT. The encoded protein is CASSPGQGNTEAFF.

The CDR3 sequence is CASREGAGRTEAFF. For the CDR3, the DNA is TGTGCCAGCAGGGAGGGGGCTGGGAGGACTGAAGCTTTCTTT. V usage is TRBV7-9 and J usage is TRBJ1-1; 7 bases align to TRBD1. Unmatched junction bases numbered 9, after V lost 6 bases and J lost 5 bases. The CDR3 contains 14 residues. CDR1 and CDR2 from the germline V gene are SEHNR and FQNEAQ (reference sequence).

This clone appeared a single time. This rearrangement joins TRBV2 to TRBJ2-1; D is perhaps TRBD1 (6 bases). The CDR3 covers 13 residues. V was cut by 6 bases and J by 5 bases, with 11 bases left in between. Germline V gene data show CDR1 as SNHLY and CDR2 as FYNNEI. CDR3 sequence reads: CASRRGQNNEQFF. CDR3 nucleotide sequence: TGTGCCAGCAGGAGGGGACAAAACAATGAGCAGTTCTTC.

This chain connects TRBV27 to TRBJ2-1, with TRBD2 identical over 8 bases. Germline V gene lookup returns CDR1 MNHEY and CDR2 SMNVEV (reference sequence). This CDR3 comprises 15 residues. V lost 5 bases to trimming and J lost 8 bases; unmatched junction nucleotides: 11. The CDR3 region is CASSNPGLEVYEQFF. The CDR3 DNA sequence: TGTGCCAGCAGTAACCCGGGACTAGAAGTCTATGAGCAGTTCTTC.

The chain employs TRBV2 and TRBJ2-7; 8 nucleotides agree with TRBD1. The germline gives CDR1 SNHLY, CDR2 FYNNEI. Germline trimming cut 7 bases from V and 0 bases from J; bases unmatched to any gene: 8. This CDR3 is 15 amino acids long. Written as DNA, the CDR3 is TGTGCCAGCACCCCGGACAGGGTTCTCTCCTACGAGCAGTACTTC. It translates to CASTPDRVLSYEQYF. Full variable domain (missing parts from reference TRBV2 and TRBJ2-7): EPEVTQTPSHQVTQMGQEVILRCVPISNHLYFYWYRQILGQKVEFLVSFYNNEISEKSEIFDDQFSVERPDGSNFTLKIRSTKLEDSAMYFCASTPDRVLSYEQYFGPGTRLTVT.